This T cell receptor beta chain was recovered during a study of T-cell reconstitution after alpha-beta-depleted transplantation in children. Unique molecular identifiers were incorporated when the TCRbeta library was constructed. TCRdb reanalysed the PCR reads using MiXCR and keeps one entry per CDR3 protein. The sample yields about 360,000 distinct CDR3 sequences, approximately 12% seen once. There are many counts of this clonotype. Germline V gene data show CDR1 as MNHEY and CDR2 as SVGEGT. The length of the CDR3 is 20 residues. V was cut by 2 bases and J by 0 bases, with 20 bases left in between. The clonotype was recovered from a human donor who donated a stem cell graft to a child with Fanconi anemia. The chain is built from TRBV6-2 or TRBV6-3 and TRBJ2-6; maybe TRBD2 (6 bases). Specimen: PBMCs, collected from the stem cell graft. The CDR3 DNA is TGTGCCAGCAGTTACGGAGGGACTGCATCTCCAAGCTCTGGGGCCAACGTCCTGACTTTC. This gives the protein CASSYGGTASPSSGANVLTF.